These 23 T cell receptor beta chains came from one sample sequenced in a study of control samples from healthy donors and cancer patients. Libraries were prepared by immunoSEQ multiplex PCR; TCRdb keeps only in-frame clonotypes and omits some of them. The sample includes over 150,000 clones, nearly 90% of them seen just once. Sequenced: blood. Receptors originate from a woman between 50 and 59 years old in good health.

The gene calls are TRBV11-2 and TRBJ2-1; D is possibly TRBD2 (6 bases). The germline V gene encodes CDR1 SGHAT and CDR2 FQNNGV. The CDR3 has 15 amino acids. Trimming removed 6 bases from V and 3 bases from J, with 15 bases in between. This CDR3 is CASRPRDFLYNEQFF. The CDR3 DNA reads TGTGCCAGCAGACCCCGGGACTTCCTCTACAATGAGCAGTTCTTC. Based on the CDR3 plus reference TRBV11-2 and TRBJ2-1, the full variable domain is EAGVAQSPRYKIIEKRQSVAFWCNPISGHATLYWYQQILGQGPKLLIQFQNNGVVDDSQLPKDRFSAERLKGVDSTLKIQPAKLEDSAVYLCASRPRDFLYNEQFFGPGTRLTVL.

A single count supports this clone. This sequence joins TRBV4-1 and TRBJ2-3; 8 bases map to TRBD2. Trimming at V came to 0 bases and at J to 5 bases, leaving 16 bases not matched to a gene. Germline values: CDR1 MGHRA, CDR2 YSYEKL. The CDR3 covers 19 residues. The CDR3 sequence is CASSQDARSGSSLLDTQYF. Written as DNA, the CDR3 is TGCGCCAGCAGCCAAGATGCCAGAAGCGGGAGTTCTCTTTTAGATACGCAGTATTTT.

This chain uses TRBV2 with TRBJ1-5, with 8 bases matching TRBD1. The V and J ends lost 0 bases and 4 bases, in that order; junction bases with no gene match: 11. The CDR3 is made up of 18 amino acids. Germline V gene data show CDR1 as SNHLY and CDR2 as FYNNEI. CDR3 sequence: CASSEAWGVGTGNQPQHF. The DNA of the CDR3 is TGTGCCAGCAGTGAAGCTTGGGGGGTCGGGACAGGAAATCAGCCCCAGCATTTT.

The chain carries TRBV3-1 (or the pseudogene TRBV3-2) and TRBJ1-5; unclear D gene. This CDR3 comprises 13 residues. Trimming removed 4 bases from V and 4 bases from J, with 8 bases in between. Looked up from germline, CDR1 is LGHDT and CDR2 is YNNKEL (reference sequence). CDR3 sequence: CASSPFRNQPQHF. The CDR3 DNA reads TGTGCCAGCAGCCCCTTCCGAAATCAGCCCCAGCATTTT.

The rearrangement links TRBV27 to TRBJ2-2, with D uncertain. V was cut by 10 bases and J by 3 bases, with 15 bases left in between. CDR3 length: 14 residues. In germline, CDR1 is MNHEY, CDR2 SMNVEV (reference sequence). Here the CDR3 DNA reads TGTGCCACCCAATTGTACATGTACACCGGGGAGCTGTTTTTT. This gives the protein CATQLYMYTGELFF.

The chain uses TRBV7-7 and TRBJ1-1; D is uncertain. Trimming pared 4 bases from V and 5 bases from J, leaving 11 bases between. This CDR3 is 13 amino acids long. From germline, CDR1 is SSHAT and CDR2 FNYEAQ (reference sequence). The CDR3 is CASSSQRGTEAFF. CDR3 in DNA: TGTGCCAGCAGCTCCCAGCGGGGAACTGAAGCTTTCTTT.

The chain combines TRBV2 with TRBJ1-6; D call uncertain. The germline V and J ends were trimmed by 3 bases and 9 bases, with 15 bases remaining between them. The CDR3 loop spans 15 amino acids. The V gene's germline CDR1 is SNHLY and CDR2 FYNNEI. Here the CDR3 reads CASSESLAKLSPLHF. The CDR3 DNA reads TGTGCCAGCAGTGAGTCTTTGGCAAAACTTTCACCCCTCCACTTT.

The V and J genes are TRBV7-3 and TRBJ2-1; 12 bases agree with TRBD2. With V trimmed by 1 base and J by 7 bases, 5 bases remained unmatched. Per the germline V gene, CDR1 is SGHTA and CDR2 is FQGTGA. The CDR3 consists of 16 residues. Written as DNA, the CDR3 is TGTGCCAGCAGCTTAAGGACTAGCGGGGCTACAAATGAGCAGTTCTTC. It translates to CASSLRTSGATNEQFF.

Written as DNA, the CDR3 is TGTGCCAGCGCCCCCCCGGCGAACACCGGGGAGCTGTTTTTT. Translated: CASAPPANTGELFF. J is TRBJ2-2 and V is TRBV7-3; D is ambiguous. CDR3 length: 14 amino acids. The germline CDR1 and CDR2 sequences are SGHTA and FQGTGA. The V and J ends lost 8 bases and 0 bases respectively, with 10 bases between them. Supplemented by reference TRBV7-3 and TRBJ2-2, the full variable domain reads GAGVSQTPSNKVTEKGKYVELRCDPISGHTALYWYRQSLGQGPEFLIYFQGTGAADDSGLPNDRFFAVRPEGSVSTLKIQRTERGDSAVYLCASAPPANTGELFFGEGSRLTVL.

The V call is TRBV29-1, the J call TRBJ1-5, with TRBD1 matching 9 bases. The V gene end was trimmed by 6 bases and the J gene end by 7 bases; junction bases not matched to a gene: 10. Germline CDR1 and CDR2: SQVTM and ANQGSEA. The CDR3 has 14 residues. The chain's CDR3 is CSVTTGTGSQPQHF. Written as DNA, the CDR3 is TGCAGCGTGACAACCGGGACAGGGAGCCAGCCCCAGCATTTT.

The chain has TRBV11-3 and TRBJ1-1; 10 bases are shared with TRBD1. This CDR3 has 15 residues. Germline assignment: CDR1 SGHNT and CDR2 YENEEA. V was clipped by 5 bases and J by 3 bases; unmatched bases: 6. The CDR3: CASSENGQGDTEAFF. DNA for the CDR3: TGTGCCAGCAGCGAAAACGGACAGGGGGACACTGAAGCTTTCTTT. Based on the CDR3 plus reference TRBV11-3 and TRBJ1-1, the full variable domain is EAGVVQSPRYKIIEKKQPVAFWCNPISGHNTLYWYLQNLGQGPELLIRYENEEAVDDSQLPKDRFSAERLKGVDSTLKIQPAELGDSAVYLCASSENGQGDTEAFFGQGTRLTVV.

This chain connects TRBV9 to TRBJ2-1; TRBD2 aligns across 8 bases. Germline CDR1 and CDR2: SGDLS and YYNGEE. The CDR3 is made up of 14 amino acids. The J segment lost 8 bases and the V segment lost 2 bases, leaving 6 bases of the junction unmatched. The CDR3 here is CASSVGLGTDEQFF. For the CDR3, the DNA is TGTGCCAGCAGCGTGGGACTAGGCACCGATGAGCAGTTCTTC.

V is TRBV7-9 and J is TRBJ2-1; D possibly corresponds to TRBD1 (6 bases). Deletions cut 4 bases from V and 0 bases from J, with 10 bases between. Germline V gene data show CDR1 as SEHNR and CDR2 as FQNEAQ (reference sequence). CDR3 length: 15 residues. The CDR3 region has the DNA TGTGCCAGCAGCTCCGGGACACCCTCCTACAATGAGCAGTTCTTC. It encodes CASSSGTPSYNEQFF.

V is TRBV4-2 and J is TRBJ2-2; D remains ambiguous. The CDR3 covers 15 residues. Per germline, CDR1 LGHNA and CDR2 YNFKEQ. Trimming shortened V by 4 bases and J by 4 bases, and 13 bases separated the two germline ends. Written as DNA, the CDR3 is TGTGCCAGCAGCCCAAGAGAACTCCTCACCGGGGAGCTGTTTTTT. Translation gives CASSPRELLTGELFF.

In the case of this clone: This same CDR3 is encoded by further DNA sequences in the sample. This chain connects TRBV28 to TRBJ1-5; no clear D. In germline, CDR1 is MDHEN, CDR2 SYDVKM. This CDR3 spans 11 amino acids. Trimming shortened V by 4 bases and J by 3 bases, and 1 base separated the two germline ends. CDR3 amino acids: CASSYNQPQHF. The CDR3 bases are TGTGCCAGCAGTTACAATCAGCCCCAGCATTTT.

The chain links TRBV5-1 to TRBJ2-7; D uncertain. Looked up from germline, CDR1 is SGHRS and CDR2 is YFSETQ. The CDR3 loop spans 13 amino acids. The ends were cut back, 0 bases at V and 2 bases at J, with 6 bases in the middle. The CDR3 reads CASSLDSTYEQYF. CDR3 nucleotides: TGCGCCAGCAGCTTGGACTCTACCTACGAGCAGTACTTC.

The V gene is TRBV5-6, the J gene TRBJ1-1; a possible D gene is TRBD1 (5 bases). The ends were cut back, 2 bases at V and 4 bases at J, with 15 bases in the middle. This CDR3 is built from 15 residues. Germline V gene lookup returns CDR1 SGHDT and CDR2 YYEEEE. CDR3: CASSFVGTLSTEAFF. Here the CDR3 DNA reads TGTGCCAGCAGCTTCGTTGGGACTTTGTCCACTGAAGCTTTCTTT.

The chain combines TRBV6-4 with TRBJ1-2; weak D call: TRBD1 (6 bases). The CDR3 is 13 amino acids. Trimming took off 0 bases at V and 6 bases at J, with 8 bases between the two ends. Germline V gives CDR1 MRHNA, CDR2 SNTAGT. DNA for the CDR3: TGTGCCAGCAGTGACTCGGCAGGGGATGGCTACACCTTC. Protein sequence: CASSDSAGDGYTF.

Turning to this clone: This same CDR3 is encoded by further DNA sequences in the sample. The V and J genes are TRBV3-1 (or the pseudogene TRBV3-2) and TRBJ1-5, with D unclear. The CDR3 spans 13 residues. Trimming stripped 1 base from V and 4 bases from J, with 5 bases between. Germline V gene data show CDR1 as LGHDT and CDR2 as YNNKEL (reference sequence). The CDR3 DNA reads TGTGCCAGCAGCCAAGGGCGAAATCAGCCCCAGCATTTT. It is translated as CASSQGRNQPQHF.

The chain recombines TRBV28 with TRBJ1-3, with D hard to call. Germline CDR1 MDHEN, CDR2 SYDVKM. The CDR3 is 14 residues long. The germline V and J ends were trimmed by 3 bases and 2 bases, with 8 bases remaining between them. CDR3 amino acids: CASSFVIAGNTIYF. In DNA form, the CDR3 reads TGTGCCAGCAGTTTTGTGATCGCTGGAAACACCATATATTTT. The full variable domain, in which reference TRBV28 and TRBJ1-3 provide the parts outside the CDR3, is DVKVTQSSRYLVKRTGEKVFLECVQDMDHENMFWYRQDPGLGLRLIYFSYDVKMKEKGDIPEGYSVSREKKERFSLILESASTNQTSMYLCASSFVIAGNTIYFGEGSWLTVV.

This chain uses TRBV19 with TRBJ2-7, with 9 bases fitting TRBD1. The junction had 3 bases not matched to a gene; V was cut back by 3 bases and J by 3 bases. The CDR3 has 14 amino acids. From germline, CDR1 is LNHDA and CDR2 SQIVND (reference sequence). The chain's CDR3 is CASSITDRGYEQYF. The CDR3 bases are TGTGCCAGTAGTATCACGGACAGGGGCTACGAGCAGTACTTC.

The chain joins TRBV6-1 to TRBJ1-5; possible D gene TRBD1, 5 bases. Trimming took off 0 bases at V and 2 bases at J, with 8 bases between the two ends. The CDR3 runs 15 residues. CDR1 and CDR2 (germline): MNHNS, SASEGT. In DNA form, the CDR3 reads TGTGCCAGCAGTGAAGCACCGGGGGGCAATCAGCCCCAGCATTTT. Translated: CASSEAPGGNQPQHF.

J is TRBJ2-3 and V is TRBV20-1; 10 positions match TRBD2. V dropped 3 bases and J dropped 2; count of bases not matched to a gene: 5. The CDR3 loop spans 15 amino acids. Germline V gene sequence: CDR1 DFQATT, CDR2 SNEGSKA (reference sequence). The CDR3 region has the DNA TGCAGTGCTAGTGCTGGACTAGCGGTCACAGATACGCAGTATTTT. Translation gives CSASAGLAVTDTQYF.